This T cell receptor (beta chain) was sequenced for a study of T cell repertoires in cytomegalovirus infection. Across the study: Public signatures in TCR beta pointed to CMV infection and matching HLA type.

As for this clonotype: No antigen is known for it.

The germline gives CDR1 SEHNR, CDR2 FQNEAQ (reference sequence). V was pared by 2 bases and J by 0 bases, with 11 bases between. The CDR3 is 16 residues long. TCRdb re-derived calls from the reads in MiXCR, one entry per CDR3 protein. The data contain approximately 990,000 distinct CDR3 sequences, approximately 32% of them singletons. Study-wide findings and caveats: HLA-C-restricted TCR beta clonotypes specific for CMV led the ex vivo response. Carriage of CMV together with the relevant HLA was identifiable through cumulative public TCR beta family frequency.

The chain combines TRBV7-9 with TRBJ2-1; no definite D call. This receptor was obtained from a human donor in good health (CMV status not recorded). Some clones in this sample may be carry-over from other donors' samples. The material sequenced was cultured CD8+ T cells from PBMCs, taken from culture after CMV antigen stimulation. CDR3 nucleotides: TGTGCCAGCAGCTTAAAGGGCACCCGCTCCTACAATGAGCAGTTCTTC. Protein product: CASSLKGTRSYNEQFF.